The 26 T cell receptor beta chains below all came from one sample that was sequenced in a study of shared clonotypes between healthy human individuals. Clones were sequenced by immunoSEQ multiplex PCR, and TCRdb holds only the in-frame ones, with some missing. The sample yields more than 400,000 clones, 95% to 97% seen once. The specimen was naive CD4+ T cells sorted from blood. Described subset: CD45RA+ positively selected. The origin of the receptors is a woman younger than 45 in good health.

The chain has TRBV6-5 and TRBJ1-5; D remains unclear. Trimming took off 0 bases at V and 9 bases at J, with 12 bases between the two ends. CDR1 and CDR2 (germline): MNHEY, SVGAGI. The CDR3 loop spans 14 amino acids. The CDR3 is CASSYSVGSRPQHF. CDR3 nucleotides: TGTGCCAGCAGTTACTCAGTGGGGTCTCGGCCCCAGCATTTT.

This chain links TRBV7-8 with TRBJ2-1; 8 bases map to TRBD2. Germline V gives CDR1 SGHVS, CDR2 FQNEAQ. This CDR3 region has 12 residues. J lost 15 bases, V lost 5 bases, and 9 bases had no gene match. The CDR3 DNA is TGTGCCAGCAGCAGTACCTCCGGGACTAGGTTCTTC. This encodes CASSSTSGTRFF. The entire variable domain, with the rest obtained from reference TRBV7-8 and TRBJ2-1, is as follows: GAGVSQSPRYKVAKRGQDVALRCDPISGHVSLFWYQQALGQGPEFLTYFQNEAQLDKSGLPSDRFFAERPEGSVSTLKIQRTQQEDSAVYLCASSSTSGTRFFGPGTRLTVL.

The chain uses TRBV7-9 and TRBJ2-1; D is unresolved. CDR3 length: 14 amino acids. Germline CDR1 reads SEHNR; CDR2 reads FQNEAQ (reference sequence). V lost 1 base to trimming and J lost 10 bases, with 14 bases between them. The CDR3 coding sequence is TGTGCCAGCAGCTTAGATGTCTCGGCATGGGAGCAGTTCTTC. Translating gives CASSLDVSAWEQFF.

The CDR3, as DNA: TGTGCCAGTAGGAGACAGGGCTCCTACGAGCAGTACTTC. Its protein is CASRRQGSYEQYF. The V gene is TRBV19, the J gene TRBJ2-7; 7 bases agree with TRBD1. The CDR3 sequence is 13 residues long. CDR1 LNHDA and CDR2 SQIVND come from the germline V gene (reference sequence). J lost 0 bases, V lost 6 bases, and 2 bases had no gene match.

The chain links TRBV7-6 to TRBJ1-1; TRBD1 aligns across 8 bases. Germline trimming cut 5 bases from V and 11 bases from J; bases unmatched to any gene: 16. This CDR3 is built from 15 residues. Germline CDR1 is SGHVS and CDR2 is FNYEAQ. The CDR3 region has the DNA TGTGCCAGCAGCGGGGGAAGGACAGGGCTCCGTGTGGCTTTCTTT. Translating it yields CASSGGRTGLRVAFF.

The chain carries TRBV5-1 and TRBJ2-6; perhaps TRBD2 as D (5 bases). Trimming stripped 4 bases from V and 0 bases from J, with 8 bases between. Germline V CDR1 and CDR2: SGHRS, YFSETQ. The CDR3 loop spans 15 amino acids. This CDR3 is CASSRDRSGANVLTF. The DNA of the CDR3 is TGCGCCAGCAGCCGGGATCGCTCTGGGGCCAACGTCCTGACTTTC.

In the case of this clone: Within the sample, other DNA sequences also encode this same CDR3. This chain links TRBV28 with TRBJ1-5; no clear D gene. Per the germline V gene, CDR1 is MDHEN and CDR2 is SYDVKM. Trimming took off 1 base at V and 0 bases at J, with 7 bases between the two ends. The length of the CDR3 is 15 residues. This CDR3 is CASSLSGYSNQPQHF. CDR3 nucleotides: TGTGCCAGCAGTTTATCAGGTTATAGCAATCAGCCCCAGCATTTT.

The chain recombines TRBV5-1 with TRBJ2-7; TRBD2 is a possible D gene (5 bases). CDR1 is SGHRS, CDR2 YFSETQ, per germline. V dropped 4 bases and J dropped 2 bases, with 13 bases sitting between them. The CDR3 spans 14 residues. CDR3 protein: CASSPERRPYEQYF. The CDR3 DNA sequence: TGCGCCAGCAGCCCGGAGCGGAGACCCTACGAGCAGTACTTC.

The CDR3 DNA is TGTGCCAGCAGACGACGCACCGGGGAGCTGTTTTTT. Translated: CASRRRTGELFF. The genes are TRBV6-5 and TRBJ2-2; D ambiguous. The CDR3 length is 12 residues. Between the trimmed V and J ends, which lost 6 bases and 4 bases, there was a span of 6 bases. CDR1 and CDR2 from the germline V gene are MNHEY and SVGAGI.

The gene calls are TRBV7-8 and TRBJ2-1; unclear D gene. The V and J ends lost 8 bases and 0 bases respectively, with 8 bases between them. This CDR3 region has 13 residues. Germline V gene sequence: CDR1 SGHVS, CDR2 FQNEAQ. The CDR3 DNA follows: TGTGCCAGCGGAAGCGACTCCTACAATGAGCAGTTCTTC. Its protein product is CASGSDSYNEQFF.

This chain connects TRBV5-1 to TRBJ2-7; 13 bases are shared with TRBD2. Germline-derived CDR1 and CDR2 are SGHRS and YFSETQ. The CDR3 sequence is 17 residues long. Trimming took 0 bases from V and 3 from J; bases not matched to a gene: 6. CDR3 region: CASSLGTGLAGFYEQYF. DNA of the CDR3: TGCGCCAGCAGCTTGGGTACGGGACTAGCGGGGTTCTACGAGCAGTACTTC.

V gene TRBV27 combines with J gene TRBJ2-5, with 8 bases fitting TRBD2. The J call may be faulty, since TRBJ2-7 better matches the DNA end. The CDR3 loop spans 13 amino acids. Germline loops: CDR1 MNHEY, CDR2 SMNVEV (reference sequence). CDR3 protein: CASSWREDYEQYF. DNA for the CDR3: TGTGCCAGCAGTTGGCGGGAGGACTACGAGCAGTACTTC.

CDR3 in amino acids: CASRTVEAPSYGYTF. The CDR3 nucleotides are TGCGCCAGCAGAACGGTCGAGGCACCCTCCTATGGCTACACCTTC. The chain has TRBV5-1 and TRBJ1-2; D is ambiguous. This CDR3 region has 15 residues. V was clipped by 5 bases and J by 4 bases, with 18 bases between them. CDR1 and CDR2 (germline): SGHRS, YFSETQ. Together with reference TRBV5-1 and TRBJ1-2, the CDR3 gives the full variable domain: KAGVTQTPRYLIKTRGQQVTLSCSPISGHRSVSWYQQTPGQGLQFLFEYFSETQRNKGNFPGRFSGRQFSNSRSEMNVSTLELGDSALYLCASRTVEAPSYGYTFGSGTRLTVV.

The chain joins TRBV28 to TRBJ2-7; 10 positions agree with TRBD2. The CDR3 is 17 amino acids. V gave up 7 bases and J gave up 4 bases; unmatched junction bases: 16. Germline assignment: CDR1 MDHEN and CDR2 SYDVKM. In nucleotides, the CDR3 is TGTGCCAGCACCCCTTCTGGTCTAGCGGGAGAATTGTACGAGCAGTACTTC. Its protein is CASTPSGLAGELYEQYF.

Turning to this clone: The identical CDR3 is also encoded by other nucleotide sequences in the sample. The genes are TRBV18 and TRBJ2-2, with D possibly called TRBD1 or TRBD2 (5 bases each). This CDR3 region has 16 residues. Germline V CDR1 and CDR2: KGHSH, LQKENI. Trimming took 2 bases from V and 2 from J, leaving 12 bases between them. CDR3 sequence: CASSPSRGPNTGELFF. CDR3 in DNA: TGTGCCAGCTCACCATCCCGGGGACCTAACACCGGGGAGCTGTTTTTT.

The chain is built from TRBV19 and TRBJ2-1; D is possibly TRBD1 (5 bases). The CDR3 loop spans 13 amino acids. From germline, CDR1 is LNHDA and CDR2 SQIVND (reference sequence). V was pared by 8 bases and J by 0 bases, with 8 bases between. The CDR3 DNA reads as TGTGCCAGTCAGGGCAGCTCCTACAATGAGCAGTTCTTC. Translation gives CASQGSSYNEQFF.

The chain is built from TRBV19 and TRBJ1-6, with 7 positions matching TRBD1. The CDR3 spans 14 residues. The germline gives CDR1 LNHDA, CDR2 SQIVND (reference sequence). V was clipped by 7 bases and J by 7 bases; unmatched bases: 7. This chain's CDR3 is CASTFGTENSPLHF. CDR3 bases: TGTGCCAGTACCTTCGGGACAGAGAATTCACCCCTCCACTTT.

The genes are TRBV2 and TRBJ2-5; no clear D gene. Germline lookup yields CDR1 SNHLY and CDR2 FYNNEI. The CDR3 has 10 residues. With 6 bases removed from V and 7 bases from J, the gap between germline ends came to 6 bases. The CDR3 region is CASRYWTQYF. The CDR3 coding sequence is TGTGCCAGCAGATACTGGACCCAGTACTTC.

The chain employs TRBV9 and TRBJ2-2; 11 nucleotides align to TRBD2. This CDR3 is 18 amino acids long. Germline trimming cut 4 bases from V and 0 bases from J; bases unmatched to any gene: 8. Germline V gene lookup returns CDR1 SGDLS and CDR2 YYNGEE. The CDR3 DNA reads as TGTGCCAGCAGCCCAGGAACTAGCGGGGGCGCGAACACCGGGGAGCTGTTTTTT. Protein product: CASSPGTSGGANTGELFF.

This clone has a single count. This chain uses TRBV11-2 with TRBJ2-7; D unresolved. The CDR3 is 14 amino acids. Germline V gene lookup returns CDR1 SGHAT and CDR2 FQNNGV. Trimming removed 4 bases at V and 2 bases at J, with 12 bases between. The CDR3 sequence is CASSYITRPYEQYF. CDR3 DNA: TGTGCCAGCAGCTATATAACGCGGCCCTACGAGCAGTACTTC. The whole variable domain, filled in from reference TRBV11-2 and TRBJ2-7, reads EAGVAQSPRYKIIEKRQSVAFWCNPISGHATLYWYQQILGQGPKLLIQFQNNGVVDDSQLPKDRFSAERLKGVDSTLKIQPAKLEDSAVYLCASSYITRPYEQYFGPGTRLTVT.

This rearrangement joins TRBV10-2 to TRBJ2-7; 10 bases are shared with TRBD1. The germline V gene encodes CDR1 WSHSY and CDR2 SAAADI. Trimming removed 4 bases from V and 7 bases from J; junction bases left unmatched: 10. The CDR3 has 15 residues. CDR3 sequence reads: CASSVPGQGFLEQYF. The CDR3, as DNA: TGCGCCAGCAGTGTTCCGGGACAGGGGTTCCTTGAGCAGTACTTC.

The V call is TRBV27, the J call TRBJ2-7; 9 nucleotides agree with TRBD2. CDR1 and CDR2 from the germline V gene are MNHEY and SMNVEV (reference sequence). The CDR3 is 17 residues long. V trimming: 2 bases; J trimming: 3 bases; junction bases outside the gene matches: 11. The chain's CDR3 is CASSLRGVREGLYEQYF. DNA of the CDR3: TGTGCCAGCAGTTTAAGGGGCGTGCGGGAGGGCCTCTACGAGCAGTACTTC.

This chain links TRBV7-2 with TRBJ2-7; D tentatively fits TRBD1 or TRBD2 (5 bases each). The ends were cut back, 3 bases at V and 0 bases at J, with 15 bases in the middle. CDR3 length equals 16 residues. CDR1 is SGHTA and CDR2 is FQGNSA in the germline V gene. The CDR3: CASSFTGTLSSYEQYF. CDR3 nucleotide sequence: TGTGCCAGCAGCTTTACCGGGACCCTGAGCTCCTACGAGCAGTACTTC.

The chain joins TRBV28 to TRBJ2-2; D possibly corresponds to TRBD2 (5 bases). V was shortened by 6 bases and J by 6 bases, with 8 bases between the two germline ends. The CDR3 has 12 amino acids. Germline values: CDR1 MDHEN, CDR2 SYDVKM. The CDR3 protein is CASSQLAGELFF. CDR3 sequence (DNA): TGTGCCAGCAGCCAACTAGCCGGGGAGCTGTTTTTT.

The V gene is TRBV19, the J gene TRBJ1-5, with D unresolved. CDR3 size: 15 residues. CDR1 LNHDA and CDR2 SQIVND come from the germline V gene (reference sequence). V lost 6 bases and J lost 7, with 19 bases in between. The CDR3 nucleotides are TGTGCCAGTAGCAGCGGCGGGTATTTTGGACAGCCCCAGCATTTT. It codes for CASSSGGYFGQPQHF.

This clone appeared once. The chain joins TRBV7-3 to TRBJ1-1; D is ambiguous. V was shortened by 2 bases and J by 6 bases, with 10 bases between the two germline ends. The germline gives CDR1 SGHTA, CDR2 FQGTGA. The CDR3 totals 13 residues. This CDR3 reads CASSLGGLAEAFF. CDR3 nucleotides: TGTGCCAGCAGCTTAGGCGGGTTGGCTGAAGCTTTCTTT.